This T cell receptor beta chain comes out of a study of T cells in Graves' hyperthyroidism and ophthalmopathy. At the level of the study: It was at initial diagnosis, before any treatment, that peripheral blood was collected.

Study-wide results and limits: Blood held most thyroid clonotypes expanded above 0.001 frequency.

Researchers amplified the TCR beta CDR3 regions from RNA transcripts. The primer set for the first-round RT-PCR of the TCR CDR3 was HTBI. TCRdb re-called the multiplex PCR reads with MiXCR, one entry per CDR3 protein. The sample includes some 400,000 distinct CDR3 sequences, approximately 13% of them seen just once. The study excluded patients with uncontrolled infection, other autoimmune disease, pregnancy or lactation. Ahead of any ophthalmopathy symptoms, the blood sample was obtained at the first diagnosis of hyperthyroidism. Deletions cut 6 bases from V and 7 bases from J, with 10 bases between. In germline, CDR1 is MDHEN, CDR2 SYDVKM. The CDR3 is 12 amino acids. This clonotype was detected ten times or more. Its target is unknown.

This clonotype originated in a young man with Graves' hyperthyroidism that later progressed to Graves' ophthalmopathy. V usage is TRBV28 and J usage is TRBJ2-1; D remains unclear. Sample: blood. In DNA, the CDR3 is TGTGCCAGCAGCCGGGCGAATAATGAGCAGTTCTTC. It is translated as CASSRANNEQFF.